A single T cell receptor (beta chain) is shown here with its context. Its matching antigen is unknown. The assay looked at 99,000 or so TCR templates in each sample. Generated by immunoSEQ multiplex PCR, the TCRdb table keeps only in-frame clones and is missing some. Of about 120,000 clones in the sample, just under 95% were seen once. This sample was taken from a study of siplizumab effects on memory and regulatory T cells. Study-level points and caveats: Relative to controls at roughly 27%, mappable alloreactive CD4+ clones exhibited a mean Treg-derived proportion of around 65% with siplizumab. Naive T cells seemed more diverse than memory cells and seemed major alloresponse contributors. Unstimulated subsets captured only a minor fraction of alloreactive clones.

The CDR3 sequence is 13 residues long. V lost 10 bases and J lost 2, with 12 bases in between. CDR1 and CDR2 (germline): MNHEY, SMNVEV (reference sequence). The chain couples TRBV27 to TRBJ2-4; D not resolved. Sequencing input: non-Treg CD4+ T cells sorted from blood. This sequence originates from a human donor in good health. CDR3 amino acids: CATTGETKNIQYF. In DNA form, the CDR3 reads TGTGCCACCACGGGTGAGACCAAAAACATTCAGTACTTC.